What follows are 12 T cell receptor beta chains derived from one specimen sequenced in a study of CD8 T cells in ankylosing spondylitis. TCRdb redid the calling of the 5' RACE reads with MiXCR, one entry per CDR3 protein. Of approximately 69,000 distinct CDR3 sequences listed, approximately 5% are singletons. Source material: blood, either unsorted or a sorted T cell fraction (not recorded which). Receptors originate from a male donor with ankylosing spondylitis or in good health (not recorded which).

This clonotype was seen repeatedly, ten times or more. The rearrangement joins TRBV7-9 to TRBJ2-1, with 9 bases that match TRBD2. Germline values: CDR1 SEHNR, CDR2 FQNEAQ (reference sequence). V lost 2 bases to trimming and J lost 1 base; unmatched junction nucleotides: 6. CDR3 length: 17 residues. CDR3 coding DNA: TGTGCCAGCAGCTTATCCGAGACTAGCGGTTCCTACAATGAGCAGTTCTTC. Translation: CASSLSETSGSYNEQFF.

This clonotype appeared many times. The gene calls are TRBV4-2 and TRBJ2-3; D tentatively fits TRBD1 or TRBD2 (6 bases each). Germline CDR1 and CDR2: LGHNA and YNFKEQ. The CDR3 spans 15 residues. The V and J ends lost 4 bases and 7 bases respectively, with 18 bases between them. CDR3 residues: CASSPRDKGLYTQYF. The CDR3, as DNA: TGTGCCAGCAGCCCGCGGGACAAAGGTTTATATACGCAGTATTTT.

This clonotype was detected ten times or more. The chain joins TRBV7-2 to TRBJ2-1; possibly TRBD1 or TRBD2 for D (6 bases each). V lost 5 bases and J 5 bases, leaving 16 bases between the germline ends. Germline V gives CDR1 SGHTA, CDR2 FQGNSA. The CDR3 spans 15 residues. The CDR3 here is CASSPRGTMNNEQFF. In DNA, the CDR3 is TGTGCCAGCAGCCCCCGGGGGACAATGAACAATGAGCAGTTCTTC.

The table lists this clonotype with many counts. The chain recombines TRBV15 with TRBJ1-3; TRBD1 matches at 11 bases. V trimming: 0 bases; J trimming: 4 bases; junction bases outside the gene matches: 8. From germline, CDR1 is LNHNV and CDR2 YYDKDF (reference sequence). There are 18 residues in the CDR3. This chain's CDR3 is CATSRDLRTGGAGNTIYF. The CDR3 nucleotides read TGTGCCACCAGCAGAGACCTCAGGACAGGGGGCGCCGGAAACACCATATATTTT. Full variable domain (rest looked up from reference TRBV15 and TRBJ1-3): DAMVIQNPRYQVTQFGKPVTLSCSQTLNHNVMYWYQQKSSQAPKLLFHYYDKDFNNEADTPDNFQSRRPNTSFCFLDIRSPGLGDTAMYLCATSRDLRTGGAGNTIYFGEGSWLTVV.

This clonotype was observed at least ten times. The rearrangement links TRBV5-1 to TRBJ2-7; no clear D gene. The CDR3 consists of 12 residues. CDR1 is SGHRS and CDR2 is YFSETQ in the germline V gene. Trimming cost V 1 base and J 6 bases, with 8 bases left between them. The chain's CDR3 is CASSLQGVEQYF. CDR3 coding DNA: TGCGCCAGCAGCTTGCAAGGAGTCGAGCAGTACTTC. Together with reference TRBV5-1 and TRBJ2-7, the CDR3 gives the full variable domain: KAGVTQTPRYLIKTRGQQVTLSCSPISGHRSVSWYQQTPGQGLQFLFEYFSETQRNKGNFPGRFSGRQFSNSRSEMNVSTLELGDSALYLCASSLQGVEQYFGPGTRLTVT.

Many counts were recorded for this clonotype. The chain recombines TRBV5-4 with TRBJ2-1, with 7 bases aligning to TRBD1. J lost 2 bases, V lost 4 bases, and 12 bases had no gene match. Germline V lookup: CDR1 SGHNT, CDR2 YYREEE (reference sequence). This CDR3 region has 17 residues. The CDR3 DNA is TGTGCCAGCAGCCACTCCACCGGGACAGCTACCTACAATGAGCAGTTCTTC. Amino acid sequence: CASSHSTGTATYNEQFF.

In its sample, this clonotype was seen many times. This chain links TRBV7-2 with TRBJ1-4, with D maybe TRBD1 (5 bases). Germline V CDR1 and CDR2: SGHTA, FQGNSA. V was cut by 0 bases and J by 8 bases, with 13 bases left in between. The CDR3 is 15 residues long. The CDR3 DNA reads as TGTGCCAGCAGCTTAGCCGGGACCCTCGAGGAAAAACTGTTTTTT. Its translation is CASSLAGTLEEKLFF.

This clonotype was observed many times. The chain has TRBV28 and TRBJ2-1; D not resolved. V was trimmed by 3 bases and J by 10 bases, leaving 10 bases between them. The CDR3 contains 12 residues. Germline CDR1 and CDR2: MDHEN and SYDVKM. CDR3 sequence reads: CASSFQLAEQFF. The CDR3, as DNA: TGTGCCAGCAGTTTCCAGTTAGCCGAGCAGTTCTTC.

Ten or more counts support this clonotype. V usage is TRBV20-1 and J usage is TRBJ1-1; TRBD1 matches 9 bases. V lost 5 bases to trimming and J lost 1 base; unmatched junction nucleotides: 8. CDR3 length: 15 amino acids. The germline V gene encodes CDR1 DFQATT and CDR2 SNEGSKA (reference sequence). CDR3: CSALQGAIGNTEAFF. CDR3 in DNA: TGCAGTGCTCTACAGGGGGCGATCGGGAACACTGAAGCTTTCTTT.

This clonotype was recorded at least ten times. This chain joins TRBV28 and TRBJ2-3; D not resolved. The CDR3 is made up of 16 amino acids. Germline V gene lookup returns CDR1 MDHEN and CDR2 SYDVKM. The V and J ends lost 3 bases and 2 bases respectively, with 15 bases between them. CDR3 sequence reads: CASSFRFDFSTDTQYF. Here the CDR3 DNA reads TGTGCCAGCAGTTTCCGGTTTGACTTTTCCACAGATACGCAGTATTTT.

This clonotype was detected many times. The chain couples TRBV4-1 to TRBJ1-2; maybe TRBD1 (5 bases). This CDR3 is 17 amino acids long. CDR1 and CDR2 (germline): MGHRA, YSYEKL. The V end was cut by 0 bases, the J end by 0 bases, with 14 bases between. The CDR3 sequence: CASSQDSRGAANYGYTF. CDR3 DNA: TGCGCCAGCAGCCAAGACTCCCGCGGGGCCGCTAACTATGGCTACACCTTC.

This clonotype was counted many times. This chain uses TRBV4-3 with TRBJ2-2; perhaps TRBD2 as D (6 bases). CDR1 is LGHNA, CDR2 YSLEER, per germline. This CDR3 region has 19 residues. The V gene lost 0 bases and the J gene lost 0 bases, with 17 bases spanning the gap. CDR3 DNA: TGCGCCAGCAGCCAAGATCGCCCAGCGGGCAACGCGAACACCGGGGAGCTGTTTTTT. Translated: CASSQDRPAGNANTGELFF.